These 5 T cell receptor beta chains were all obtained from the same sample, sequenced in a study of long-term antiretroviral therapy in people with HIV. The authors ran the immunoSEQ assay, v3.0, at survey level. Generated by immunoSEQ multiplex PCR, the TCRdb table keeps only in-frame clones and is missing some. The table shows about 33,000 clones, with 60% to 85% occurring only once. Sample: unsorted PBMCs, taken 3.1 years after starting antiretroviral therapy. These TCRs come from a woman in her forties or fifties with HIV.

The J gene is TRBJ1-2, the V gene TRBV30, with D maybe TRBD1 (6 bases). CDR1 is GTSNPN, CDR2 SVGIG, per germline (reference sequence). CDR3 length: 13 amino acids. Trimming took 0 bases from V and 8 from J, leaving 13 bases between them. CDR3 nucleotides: TGTGCCTGGAGTGTACTCGGGGGGCAGGGCTACACCTTC. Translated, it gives CAWSVLGGQGYTF.

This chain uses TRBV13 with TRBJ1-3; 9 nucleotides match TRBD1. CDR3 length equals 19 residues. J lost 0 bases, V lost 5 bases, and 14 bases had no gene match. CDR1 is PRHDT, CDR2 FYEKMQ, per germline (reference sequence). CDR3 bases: TGTGCCAGCAGCGAGATCCGGGACAGGGAAGGATACTCTGGAAACACCATATATTTT. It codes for CASSEIRDREGYSGNTIYF. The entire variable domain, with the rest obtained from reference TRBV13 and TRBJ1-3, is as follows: AAGVIQSPRHLIKEKRETATLKCYPIPRHDTVYWYQQGPGQDPQFLISFYEKMQSDKGSIPDRFSAQQFSDYHSELNMSSLELGDSALYFCASSEIRDREGYSGNTIYFGEGSWLTVV.

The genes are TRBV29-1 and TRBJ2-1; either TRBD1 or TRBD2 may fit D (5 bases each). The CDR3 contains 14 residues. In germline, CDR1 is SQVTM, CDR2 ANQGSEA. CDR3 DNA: TGCAGTTTAAGGTGGGGTCGGGGCAAAAATGAGCAGTTCTTC. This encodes CSLRWGRGKNEQFF.

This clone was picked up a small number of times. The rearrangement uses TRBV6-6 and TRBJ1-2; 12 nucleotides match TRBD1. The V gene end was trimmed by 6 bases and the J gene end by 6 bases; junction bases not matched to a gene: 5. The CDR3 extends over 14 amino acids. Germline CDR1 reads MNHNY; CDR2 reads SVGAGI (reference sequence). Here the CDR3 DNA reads TGTGCCAGCAGCCGGGACAGGGGGCGGGATGGCTACACCTTC. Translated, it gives CASSRDRGRDGYTF.

This CDR3 is CASRPSSGNTIYF. The CDR3 DNA is TGTGCCAGCAGACCTAGCTCTGGAAACACCATATATTTT. This chain uses TRBV7-9 with TRBJ1-3; D ambiguous. V lost 6 bases, J lost 0 bases, and 6 bases lay in between. The CDR3 runs to 13 residues. Per the germline V gene, CDR1 is SEHNR and CDR2 is FQNEAQ (reference sequence).